This passage covers 18 T cell receptor beta chains from one sample sequenced in a study of cytomegalovirus exposure and HLA in healthy donors. This PCR relied on a set of 60 Vbeta primers and 13 Jbeta primers. Profiling relied on immunoSEQ multiplex PCR, and the TCRdb table lists in-frame clones only, not all of them. The data hold about 170,000 clones, with 70% to 85% observed a single time. Sequenced input: PBMCs. The origin of the receptors is a man aged 18 to 29 in good health and CMV-seronegative.

The chain carries TRBV10-3 and TRBJ1-5; 7 nucleotides agree with TRBD1. CDR1 ENHRY and CDR2 SYGVKD come from the germline V gene. V was clipped by 4 bases and J by 0 bases; unmatched bases: 6. The CDR3 sequence is 16 residues long. CDR3 DNA sequence: TGTGCCATCAGTGGGACAGGCCCCTATAGCAATCAGCCCCAGCATTTT. This translates into CAISGTGPYSNQPQHF.

The chain recombines TRBV10-1 with TRBJ2-7; no clear D. The CDR3 length is 16 residues. Trimming removed 3 bases at V and 4 bases at J, with 19 bases between. CDR1 is WNHNN, CDR2 SYGVQD, per germline (reference sequence). CDR3: CASSDPQFDHKYEQYF. As DNA, the CDR3 is TGCGCCAGCAGTGACCCACAGTTCGACCACAAATACGAGCAGTACTTC.

The rearrangement joins TRBV27 to TRBJ2-5, with 7 nucleotides matching TRBD1. Trimming took 8 bases from V and 4 from J; bases not matched to a gene: 13. Germline V gene sequence: CDR1 MNHEY, CDR2 SMNVEV (reference sequence). The CDR3 runs to 15 residues. In DNA form, the CDR3 reads TGTGCCAGCCGTTCCCGACAGGGTGGAATAGAGACCCAGTACTTC. Amino acid sequence: CASRSRQGGIETQYF.

The gene calls are TRBV6-4 and TRBJ2-3; 9 bases fit TRBD1. Trimming cost V 3 bases and J 5 bases; bases outside gene matches: 3. The CDR3 runs 14 residues. From germline, CDR1 is MRHNA and CDR2 SNTAGT. The CDR3 DNA is TGTGCCAGCAGTGAGGACAGGGGAAAAGATACGCAGTATTTT. The encoded protein is CASSEDRGKDTQYF.

The chain joins TRBV11-2 to TRBJ2-7; 11 nucleotides match TRBD2. The V gene end was trimmed by 2 bases and the J gene end by 0 bases; junction bases not matched to a gene: 9. Germline CDR1 is SGHAT and CDR2 is FQNNGV. The CDR3 loop spans 18 amino acids. The CDR3 DNA follows: TGTGCCAGCAGCTTATGGACTAGCGGGCTCAGGAGCTCCTACGAGCAGTACTTC. It yields the protein CASSLWTSGLRSSYEQYF.

The chain combines TRBV6-5 with TRBJ2-7, with TRBD1 matching over 10 bases. CDR1 and CDR2 from the germline V gene are MNHEY and SVGAGI. CDR3 size: 15 residues. The ends lost 8 bases at V and 6 bases at J; junction bases unmatched: 13. In DNA form, the CDR3 reads TGTGCCAGCCGCCCAACCGGGACAGGGGATGGCGAGCAGTACTTC. Translated: CASRPTGTGDGEQYF.

A few counts support this clone. This chain joins TRBV4-3 and TRBJ2-3, with 10 bases aligning to TRBD1. With 3 bases clipped from V and 4 bases from J, the junction kept 1 base outside the gene matches. The CDR3 is 14 residues long. The V gene's germline CDR1 is LGHNA and CDR2 YSLEER. CDR3 DNA sequence: TGCGCCAGCAGCCACGGACAGGGGGCAGATACGCAGTATTTT. Its protein is CASSHGQGADTQYF.

The chain is built from TRBV5-1 and TRBJ2-1, with unresolved D. CDR1 SGHRS and CDR2 YFSETQ come from the germline V gene. V was trimmed by 5 bases and J by 6 bases, leaving 18 bases between them. The CDR3 totals 15 residues. This chain's CDR3 is CASSPLAGQSNEQFF. CDR3 sequence (DNA): TGCGCCAGCAGTCCGCTGGCTGGGCAATCCAATGAGCAGTTCTTC.

V is TRBV2 and J is TRBJ2-5; TRBD2 agrees at 7 bases. CDR3 length equals 12 residues. V was pared by 8 bases and J by 11 bases, with 11 bases of the junction left unmatched. From germline, CDR1 is SNHLY and CDR2 FYNNEI. CDR3: CASGGGSSPQYF. DNA of the CDR3: TGTGCCAGCGGGGGGGGGAGTTCACCGCAGTACTTC.

The chain uses TRBV27 and TRBJ2-7; possibly TRBD1 for D (5 bases). This CDR3 comprises 15 residues. Trimming took 5 bases from V and 2 from J, leaving 16 bases between them. Germline-derived CDR1 and CDR2 are MNHEY and SMNVEV (reference sequence). DNA for the CDR3: TGTGCCAGCAGTATCCGACAGTCCCGTACCTACGAGCAGTACTTC. Amino acid sequence: CASSIRQSRTYEQYF.

The CDR3 region is CASGLPTSVGSTDTQYF. The CDR3 coding sequence is TGTGCTAGTGGCCTCCCGACTAGCGTCGGAAGCACAGATACGCAGTATTTT. This rearrangement joins TRBV12-5 to TRBJ2-3; 8 nucleotides agree with TRBD2. The trim removed 6 bases at V and 0 bases at J, leaving 11 bases unmatched. CDR3 size: 17 residues. Germline loops: CDR1 LGHNT, CDR2 FRNRAP.

This clone turned up a few times. This rearrangement joins TRBV4-1 to TRBJ1-4, with no clear D. V lost 3 bases and J lost 14, with 13 bases in between. This CDR3 comprises 12 residues. Germline CDR1 is MGHRA and CDR2 is YSYEKL. CDR3 in DNA: TGCGCCAGCAGCCAGTCAGGATCTTGGCTGTTTTTT. Protein product: CASSQSGSWLFF.

V is TRBV9 and J is TRBJ2-7; maybe TRBD1 (5 bases). Deletions cut 2 bases from V and 3 bases from J, with 12 bases between. The CDR3 has 14 residues. Germline loops: CDR1 SGDLS, CDR2 YYNGEE. For the CDR3, the DNA is TGTGCCAGCAGCGTCGGCAGGGAAAGCTACGAGCAGTACTTC. It yields the protein CASSVGRESYEQYF. Variable domain in full (rest from reference TRBV9 and TRBJ2-7): DSGVTQTPKHLITATGQRVTLRCSPRSGDLSVYWYQQSLDQGLQFLIQYYNGEERAKGNILERFSAQQFPDLHSELNLSSLELGDSALYFCASSVGRESYEQYFGPGTRLTVT.

The V and J genes are TRBV5-4 and TRBJ2-5, with TRBD1 matching 9 bases. Judging by the DNA end, TRBJ2-7 fits better; the J call may be wrong. CDR3 length: 15 residues. Germline CDR1 is SGHNT and CDR2 is YYREEE (reference sequence). The CDR3: CASSYGTGLHDEQYF. Written as DNA, the CDR3 is TGTGCCAGCAGCTATGGGACAGGGTTGCACGACGAGCAGTACTTC.

This chain links TRBV6-1 with TRBJ2-1; 8 positions agree with TRBD1. The CDR3 is made up of 16 amino acids. The V gene end was trimmed by 0 bases and the J gene end by 3 bases; junction bases not matched to a gene: 4. Germline lookup yields CDR1 MNHNS and CDR2 SASEGT. The CDR3: CASSEASGTGYNEQFF. The CDR3 bases are TGTGCCAGCAGTGAAGCCTCCGGGACAGGCTACAATGAGCAGTTCTTC.

This clone was recorded a few times. V usage is TRBV5-4 and J usage is TRBJ2-1; maybe TRBD2 (6 bases). The germline CDR1 and CDR2 sequences are SGHNT and YYREEE (reference sequence). The CDR3 sequence is 17 residues long. The ends were cut back, 4 bases at V and 1 base at J, with 18 bases in the middle. The CDR3 sequence is CASSVSLAETSYNEQFF. CDR3 nucleotide sequence: TGTGCCAGCAGCGTAAGTTTAGCGGAAACTTCCTACAATGAGCAGTTCTTC.

The chain uses TRBV27 and TRBJ2-7; TRBD1 matches 8 bases. There are 14 residues in the CDR3. Germline assignment: CDR1 MNHEY and CDR2 SMNVEV (reference sequence). The junction had 4 bases not matched to a gene; V was cut back by 3 bases and J by 3 bases. The CDR3 region is CASSFRTGNYEQYF. In DNA, the CDR3 is TGTGCCAGCAGTTTCAGGACAGGGAACTACGAGCAGTACTTC.

This clone has a handful of counts. The rearrangement links TRBV28 to TRBJ2-6, with D possibly matching TRBD2 (5 bases). Germline V gene data show CDR1 as MDHEN and CDR2 as SYDVKM. This CDR3 is built from 12 residues. The V gene lost 1 base and the J gene lost 13 bases, with 8 bases spanning the gap. CDR3 protein: CASSLFGEVLTF. The DNA for the CDR3 is TGTGCCAGCAGTTTATTCGGGGAGGTCCTGACTTTC. The full variable domain, with the rest looked up from reference TRBV28 and TRBJ2-6, is DVKVTQSSRYLVKRTGEKVFLECVQDMDHENMFWYRQDPGLGLRLIYFSYDVKMKEKGDIPEGYSVSREKKERFSLILESASTNQTSMYLCASSLFGEVLTFGAGSRLTVL.